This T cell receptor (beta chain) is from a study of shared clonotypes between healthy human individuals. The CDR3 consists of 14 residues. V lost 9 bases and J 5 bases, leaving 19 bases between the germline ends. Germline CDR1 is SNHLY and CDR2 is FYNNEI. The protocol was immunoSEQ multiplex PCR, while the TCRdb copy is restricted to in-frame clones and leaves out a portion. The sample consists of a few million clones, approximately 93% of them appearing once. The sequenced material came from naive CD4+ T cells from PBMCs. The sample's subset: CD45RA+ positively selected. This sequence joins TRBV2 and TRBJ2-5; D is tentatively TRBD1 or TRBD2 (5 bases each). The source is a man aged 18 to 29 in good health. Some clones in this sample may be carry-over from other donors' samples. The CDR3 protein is CASHFGTYGETQYF. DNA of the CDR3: TGTGCCAGTCATTTTGGGACCTATGGGGAGACCCAGTACTTC. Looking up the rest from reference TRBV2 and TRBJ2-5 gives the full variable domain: EPEVTQTPSHQVTQMGQEVILRCVPISNHLYFYWYRQILGQKVEFLVSFYNNEISEKSEIFDDQFSVERPDGSNFTLKIRSTKLEDSAMYFCASHFGTYGETQYFGPGTRLLVL.